Below are 5 T cell receptor beta chains sequenced from a single sample in a study of neurological immune-mediated disorders. TCRdb reprocessed the 5' RACE reads with MiXCR, giving one entry per CDR3 protein. The sample carries about 70,000 distinct CDR3 sequences, approximately 5% recorded once. Input material: PBMCs. These receptors came from a woman in her seventies with multiple sclerosis.

This clonotype was observed many times. V usage is TRBV7-2 and J usage is TRBJ1-1; 8 bases align to TRBD1. Germline V gene lookup returns CDR1 SGHTA and CDR2 FQGNSA. The CDR3 runs 17 residues. V dropped 1 base and J dropped 4; count of bases not matched to a gene: 11. CDR3 nucleotides: TGTGCCAGCAGCTTAGATGGCAGGGGGCGGAAAGGCACTGAAGCTTTCTTT. It encodes CASSLDGRGRKGTEAFF.

This clonotype was seen repeatedly, ten times or more. This chain links TRBV5-1 with TRBJ1-2, with 8 bases aligning to TRBD1. CDR3 length: 13 amino acids. Looked up from germline, CDR1 is SGHRS and CDR2 is YFSETQ. The V segment lost 5 bases and the J segment 2 bases; nucleotides outside the gene matches: 2. This CDR3 reads CASRGQDNYGYTF. The CDR3 nucleotides read TGCGCCAGCAGGGGACAGGACAACTATGGCTACACCTTC. The full variable domain, completed using reference TRBV5-1 and TRBJ1-2, is KAGVTQTPRYLIKTRGQQVTLSCSPISGHRSVSWYQQTPGQGLQFLFEYFSETQRNKGNFPGRFSGRQFSNSRSEMNVSTLELGDSALYLCASRGQDNYGYTFGSGTRLTVV.

This clonotype appeared a few times. The rearrangement links TRBV7-9 to TRBJ2-1; TRBD1 matches 11 bases. Per the germline V gene, CDR1 is SEHNR and CDR2 is FQNEAQ (reference sequence). The J segment lost 5 bases and the V segment lost 5 bases, leaving 8 bases of the junction unmatched. There are 16 residues in the CDR3. The CDR3 DNA sequence: TGTGCCAGCAGCCGGCTCCGGGACAGGGGGGACAATGAGCAGTTCTTC. Translated, it gives CASSRLRDRGDNEQFF.

This clonotype was detected only a few times. The CDR3 carries no conserved terminal phenylalanine or tryptophan, so it likely arises from a read error. The chain links TRBV20-1 to TRBJ2-1; 7 nucleotides match TRBD2. Germline loops: CDR1 DFQATT, CDR2 SNEGSKA (reference sequence). V dropped 0 bases and J dropped 7; count of bases not matched to a gene: 9. This CDR3 is built from 15 residues. The CDR3 DNA sequence: TGCAGTGCTAGAGAACCCCTTGGGGGAGGGAATGAGCAGTTCATC. Protein sequence: CSAREPLGGGNEQFI.

The table lists this clonotype with many counts. The gene calls are TRBV3-1 and TRBJ2-1; maybe TRBD2 (5 bases). The CDR3 consists of 13 residues. Germline CDR1 and CDR2: LGHDT and YNNKEL (reference sequence). The V and J ends lost 10 bases and 6 bases respectively, with 16 bases between them. The CDR3: CAIENEGSNEQFF. CDR3 DNA: TGTGCCATCGAAAATGAAGGGAGCAATGAGCAGTTCTTC.